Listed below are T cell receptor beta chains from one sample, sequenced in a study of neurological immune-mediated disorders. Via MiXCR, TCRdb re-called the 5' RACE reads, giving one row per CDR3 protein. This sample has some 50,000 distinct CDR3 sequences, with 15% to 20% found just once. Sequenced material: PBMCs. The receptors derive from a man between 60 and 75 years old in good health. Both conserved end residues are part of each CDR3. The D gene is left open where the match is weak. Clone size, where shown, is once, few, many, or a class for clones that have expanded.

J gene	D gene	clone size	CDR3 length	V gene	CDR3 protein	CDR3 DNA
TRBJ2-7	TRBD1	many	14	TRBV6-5	CASASGTGKHEQYF	TGTGCCAGCGCCTCCGGGACAGGGAAACACGAGCAGTACTTC
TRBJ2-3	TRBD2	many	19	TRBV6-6	CASSSGLAGGADGTDTQYF	TGTGCCAGCAGCTCGGGACTAGCGGGAGGAGCCGATGGCACAGATACGCAGTATTTT
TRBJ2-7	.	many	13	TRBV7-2	CASSLKSSYEQYF	TGTGCCAGCAGCTTAAAAAGCTCCTACGAGCAGTACTTC
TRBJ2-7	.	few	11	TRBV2	CASSEYHEQYF	TGTGCCAGCTCTGAATACCACGAGCAGTACTTC
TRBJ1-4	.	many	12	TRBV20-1	CSAGRLAEKLFF	TGCAGTGCTGGCCGATTAGCTGAAAAACTGTTTTTT
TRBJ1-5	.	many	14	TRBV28	CASRVQGSNQPQHF	TGTGCCAGCAGAGTACAGGGTAGCAATCAGCCCCAGCATTTT
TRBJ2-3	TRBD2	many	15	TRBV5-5	CASSPLAGDRLMQYF	TGTGCCAGCAGCCCTTTAGCGGGAGACCGACTGATGCAGTATTTT
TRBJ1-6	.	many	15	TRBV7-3	CASSLTGQANSPLHF	TGTGCCAGCAGCTTAACGGGCCAGGCGAATTCACCCCTCCACTTT
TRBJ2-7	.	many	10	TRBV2	CASSEGLQYF	TGTGCCAGCAGTGAAGGACTACAGTACTTC
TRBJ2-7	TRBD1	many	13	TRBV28	CASLGTGGLEQYF	TGTGCCAGCCTTGGGACAGGGGGGCTCGAGCAGTACTTC
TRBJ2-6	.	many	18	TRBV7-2	CASFLAGQPQSGANVLTF	TGTGCCAGTTTTTTGGCGGGGCAGCCGCAATCTGGGGCCAACGTCCTGACTTTC
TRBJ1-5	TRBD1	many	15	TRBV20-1	CSASGGTAFNQPQHF	TGCAGTGCTAGCGGTGGGACAGCCTTCAATCAGCCCCAGCATTTT
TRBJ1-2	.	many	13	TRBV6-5	CASSKGYNYGYTF	TGTGCCAGCAGTAAGGGTTATAACTATGGCTACACCTTC
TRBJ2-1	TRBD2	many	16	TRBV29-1	CSVEETSGRSYNEQFF	TGCAGCGTTGAAGAGACTAGCGGGAGATCCTACAATGAGCAGTTCTTC
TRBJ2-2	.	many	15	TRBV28	CASSLVGVSTGELFF	TGTGCCAGCAGTTTAGTGGGAGTTAGCACCGGGGAGCTGTTTTTT
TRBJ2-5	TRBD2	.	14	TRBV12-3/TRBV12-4	CASSVPGGQETQYF	TGTGCCAGCAGTGTCCCGGGAGGGCAAGAGACCCAGTACTTC
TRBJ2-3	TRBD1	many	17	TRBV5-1	CASSYPRGQRSTDTQYF	TGCGCCAGCAGCTACCCGAGGGGGCAGCGTAGCACAGATACGCAGTATTTT
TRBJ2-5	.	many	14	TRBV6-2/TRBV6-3	CASSRHQTQETQYF	TGTGCCAGCAGCCGACACCAAACGCAAGAGACCCAGTACTTC
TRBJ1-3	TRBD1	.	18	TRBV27	CASSTPPTGRRSGNTIYF	TGTGCCAGCAGTACCCCCCCGACAGGGCGACGCTCTGGAAACACCATATATTTT
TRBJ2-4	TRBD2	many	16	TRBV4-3	CASSQDLGLATNIQYF	TGCGCCAGCAGCCAAGATCTCGGACTAGCGACAAACATTCAGTACTTC
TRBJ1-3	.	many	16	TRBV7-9	CASSPRTVRPGNTIYF	TGTGCCAGCAGCCCCCGGACAGTCAGGCCTGGAAACACCATATATTTT
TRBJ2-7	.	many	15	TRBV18	CASSPGNNPTYEQYF	TGTGCCAGCTCACCAGGGAATAATCCTACCTACGAGCAGTACTTC
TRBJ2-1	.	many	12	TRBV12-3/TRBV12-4	CASSLGGGDQFF	TGTGCCAGCAGCCTAGGGGGGGGGGATCAGTTCTTC
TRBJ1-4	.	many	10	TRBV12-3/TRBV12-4	CASASEKLFF	TGTGCCAGCGCTTCTGAAAAACTGTTTTTT
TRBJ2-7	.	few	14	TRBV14	CASSQGQGNYEQYF	TGTGCCAGCAGCCAAGGGCAGGGAAACTACGAGCAGTACTTC
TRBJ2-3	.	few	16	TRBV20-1	CSARVSGRQGFDTQYF	TGCAGTGCTAGAGTGAGTGGGAGGCAGGGATTCGATACGCAGTATTTT
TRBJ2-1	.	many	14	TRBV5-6	CASSSYRVQAEQFF	TGTGCCAGCAGCTCCTACAGGGTACAGGCTGAGCAGTTCTTC
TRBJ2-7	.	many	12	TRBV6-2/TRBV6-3	CASSAQGYEQYF	TGTGCCAGCAGTGCCCAGGGTTACGAGCAGTACTTC
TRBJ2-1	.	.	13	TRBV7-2	CASKSAPYNEQFF	TGTGCCAGCAAGAGCGCGCCCTACAATGAGCAGTTCTTC
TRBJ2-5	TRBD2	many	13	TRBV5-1	CASSPGLEETQYF	TGCGCCAGCAGCCCGGGACTAGAAGAGACCCAGTACTTC
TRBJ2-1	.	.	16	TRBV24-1	CSTIDPYTSSYNEQFF	TGTTCCACCATTGATCCATACACGAGCTCCTACAATGAGCAGTTCTTC
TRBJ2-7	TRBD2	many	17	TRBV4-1	CASSQDRGSAGGYEQYF	TGCGCCAGCAGCCAAGATAGGGGGTCGGCGGGAGGGTACGAGCAGTACTTC
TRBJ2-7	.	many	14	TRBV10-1	CASSDPGRDHEQYF	TGCGCCAGCAGCGATCCGGGTAGGGATCACGAGCAGTACTTC
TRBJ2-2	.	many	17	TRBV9	CASSAMLQLANTGELFF	TGTGCCAGCAGCGCAATGTTACAGCTAGCGAACACCGGGGAGCTGTTTTTT
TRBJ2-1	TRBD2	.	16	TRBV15	CATSFGTSGSSNEHFF	TGTGCCACCAGCTTCGGGACTAGCGGCAGCTCCAATGAGCACTTCTTC
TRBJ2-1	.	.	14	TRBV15	CATSLAYIYNEQFF	TGTGCCACTTCACTAGCTTATATCTACAATGAGCAGTTCTTC
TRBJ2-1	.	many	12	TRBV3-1	CASSSGYNEQFF	TGTGCCAGCAGCAGCGGATACAATGAGCAGTTCTTC
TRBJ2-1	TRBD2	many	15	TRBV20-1	CSASISGRANNEQFF	TGCAGTGCTAGTATTAGCGGGAGGGCCAATAATGAGCAGTTCTTC
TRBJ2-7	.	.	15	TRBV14	CASQKPHKAAFEQYF	TGTGCCAGCCAAAAGCCACATAAGGCGGCTTTCGAGCAGTACTTC
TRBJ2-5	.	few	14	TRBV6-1	CASSEDWRRETQYF	TGTGCCAGCAGTGAGGACTGGAGACGCGAGACCCAGTACTTC
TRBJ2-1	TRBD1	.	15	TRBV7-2	CASTPPDRGPNEQFF	TGTGCCAGCACCCCCCCGGACAGGGGGCCCAATGAGCAGTTCTTC
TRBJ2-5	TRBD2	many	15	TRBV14	CASSQGLAGLETQYF	TGTGCCAGCAGCCAGGGACTAGCGGGTTTAGAGACCCAGTACTTC
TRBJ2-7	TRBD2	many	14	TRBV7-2	CASSPAGLAFGQYF	TGTGCCAGCAGCCCCGCCGGACTAGCATTCGGGCAGTACTTC
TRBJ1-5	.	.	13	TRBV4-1	CASRLVRNQPQHF	TGCGCCAGCAGACTAGTCCGGAATCAGCCCCAGCATTTT
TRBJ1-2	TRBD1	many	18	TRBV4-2	CASSQEPQGGNRGYGYTF	TGTGCCAGCAGCCAAGAACCTCAGGGTGGAAACAGGGGCTATGGCTACACCTTC
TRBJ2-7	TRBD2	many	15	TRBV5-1	CASSLELAGAGEQYF	TGCGCCAGCAGCTTGGAACTAGCGGGAGCGGGGGAGCAGTACTTC
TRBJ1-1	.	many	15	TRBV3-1	CASSFSMRGRTEAFF	TGTGCCAGCAGCTTCAGCATGAGGGGACGGACTGAAGCTTTCTTT
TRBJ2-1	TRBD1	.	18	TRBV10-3	CAISESSPGQGGNNEQFF	TGTGCCATCAGTGAGTCTAGCCCCGGACAGGGAGGCAACAATGAGCAGTTCTTC
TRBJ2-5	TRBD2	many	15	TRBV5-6	CASSLGLAGGETQYF	TGTGCCAGCAGCCTCGGACTAGCGGGAGGAGAGACCCAGTACTTC
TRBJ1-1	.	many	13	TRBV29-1	CSVEGFGNTEAFF	TGCAGCGTTGAAGGGTTCGGGAACACTGAAGCTTTCTTT